Presented here are 32 T cell receptor beta chains from one specimen sequenced in a study of Graves' ophthalmopathy and Graves' hyperthyroidism. Amplification from RNA transcripts yielded the TCR beta CDR3 regions. HTBI primers were employed in first-round RT-PCR, then a second-round multiplex PCR followed. A single record per CDR3 protein comes from TCRdb applying MiXCR to the multiplex PCR reads. The sample carries some 350,000 distinct CDR3 sequences, 15% to 20% recorded once. The sample comprised peripheral blood. These receptors all come from an adult woman with stable Graves' hyperthyroidism.

This clonotype was counted many times. This sequence joins TRBV28 and TRBJ2-7, with 7 bases matching TRBD2. From germline, CDR1 is MDHEN and CDR2 SYDVKM. The CDR3 loop spans 14 amino acids. J lost 2 bases, V lost 8 bases, and 9 bases had no gene match. DNA for the CDR3: TGTGCCAGCTCAGTGCTAGCGGCAGCCTACGAGCAGTACTTC. Protein sequence: CASSVLAAAYEQYF.

This clonotype was observed many times. The genes are TRBV12-3 or TRBV12-4 and TRBJ1-5; 7 bases align to TRBD1. The CDR3 spans 14 residues. The ends lost 7 bases at V and 6 bases at J; junction bases unmatched: 9. The CDR3 nucleotides read TGTGCCAGCAAAAACAGGGGATCGGGTCAGCCCCAGCATTTT. Translation gives CASKNRGSGQPQHF.

This clonotype was detected many times. The V and J genes are TRBV10-2 and TRBJ2-7; TRBD1 agrees at 8 bases. The trim removed 5 bases at V and 9 bases at J, leaving 9 bases unmatched. This CDR3 spans 13 amino acids. Germline assignment: CDR1 WSHSY and CDR2 SAAADI. The CDR3 DNA follows: TGCGCCAGCAGTAGGCAGGACAGGGCCGCGCAGTACTTC. Amino acids: CASSRQDRAAQYF.

This clonotype has a count of ten or more. V and J are TRBV20-1 and TRBJ1-5, with D unclear. The length of the CDR3 is 12 residues. CDR1 and CDR2 from the germline V gene are DFQATT and SNEGSKA (reference sequence). Trimming removed 3 bases from V and 1 base from J, with 4 bases in between. The CDR3 is CSASDSNQPQHF. CDR3 coding DNA: TGCAGTGCTAGCGACAGCAATCAGCCCCAGCATTTT.

The chain employs TRBV28 and TRBJ1-1; possibly TRBD1 for D (6 bases). Germline assignment: CDR1 MDHEN and CDR2 SYDVKM. The CDR3 runs 18 residues. The V and J ends lost 2 bases and 4 bases respectively, with 23 bases between them. CDR3 region: CASSLGTWSGGRVTEAFF. The DNA of the CDR3 is TGTGCCAGCAGTTTAGGGACCTGGTCTGGGGGGCGCGTCACTGAAGCTTTCTTT.

In its sample, this clonotype was seen many times. A junction boundary mismatches the germline segment, possibly from a read error. The CDR3 nucleotides are TGCGCCAGCCGCTTTACAGGGATAAGAGGGGAGTCTTCACCCCTCCACTTT. This sequence encodes CASRFTGIRGESSPLHF. The chain couples TRBV5-1 to TRBJ1-6, with a tentative D call TRBD1 (6 bases). The CDR3 totals 17 residues. The germline V gene encodes CDR1 SGHRS and CDR2 YFSETQ.

This clonotype was found many times. The chain carries TRBV28 and TRBJ1-1; D gene uncertain. CDR1 and CDR2 (germline): MDHEN, SYDVKM. The CDR3 extends over 14 amino acids. Trimming shortened V by 10 bases and J by 3 bases, and 18 bases separated the two germline ends. The CDR3 region has the DNA TGTGCCACCTATTTGGGTGGTGGGGACACTGAAGCTTTCTTT. Its protein is CATYLGGGDTEAFF.

V usage is TRBV12-3 or TRBV12-4 and J usage is TRBJ2-5; 8 positions match TRBD2. The J segment lost 1 base and the V segment lost 6 bases, leaving 4 bases of the junction unmatched. CDR3 length: 14 amino acids. CDR3 amino acids: CASSTSGTQETQYF. The CDR3 region has the DNA TGTGCCAGCAGCACTAGCGGAACCCAAGAGACCCAGTACTTC.

The chain employs TRBV6-1 and TRBJ1-5, with 10 bases identical to TRBD1. The trim removed 7 bases at V and 3 bases at J, leaving 9 bases unmatched. Germline CDR1 MNHNS, CDR2 SASEGT. The CDR3 is 16 residues long. The CDR3 spells CASMPRDRGPNQPQHF. The DNA for the CDR3 is TGTGCCAGCATGCCCCGGGACAGGGGACCCAATCAGCCCCAGCATTTT.

This clonotype was detected many times. This chain links TRBV12-3 or TRBV12-4 with TRBJ1-1; the match to TRBD1 covers 7 bases. The CDR3 extends over 15 amino acids. J gave up 5 bases and V 5 bases, and 11 bases lay outside the gene matches. The CDR3 sequence is CASSPMGAGGTEAFF. CDR3 nucleotides: TGTGCCAGCAGTCCCATGGGGGCAGGGGGGACTGAAGCTTTCTTT.

This clonotype was found many times. The CDR3 here is CASSMTGPGPKYF. The CDR3 nucleotides read TGTGCCAGCAGCATGACAGGGCCTGGCCCCAAGTACTTC. The chain uses TRBV7-2 and TRBJ2-5, with 7 bases aligning to TRBD1. This CDR3 region has 13 residues. V lost 5 bases, J lost 12 bases, and 12 bases stayed unmatched. Per the germline V gene, CDR1 is SGHTA and CDR2 is FQGNSA.

The table lists this clonotype with many counts. The rearrangement joins TRBV28 to TRBJ2-7; the D is unclear. Germline V gene lookup returns CDR1 MDHEN and CDR2 SYDVKM. V was clipped by 7 bases and J by 0 bases, with 19 bases between them. The CDR3 runs to 16 residues. The CDR3 DNA sequence: TGTGCCAGCACCAAAGTCGGGCTAGGAAGCTCCTACGAGCAGTACTTC. As protein: CASTKVGLGSSYEQYF.

In this sample, this clonotype turned up many times. The V and J genes are TRBV6-5 and TRBJ2-7; D is unclear. The CDR3 loop spans 13 amino acids. Germline V CDR1 and CDR2: MNHEY, SVGAGI. V was clipped by 0 bases and J by 5 bases, with 8 bases between them. CDR3 amino acids: CASSYSRTHEQYF. In DNA form, the CDR3 reads TGTGCCAGCAGTTACTCGAGAACCCACGAGCAGTACTTC.

On this clonotype itself: Its ends do not fully match the called genes, so a read error is possible. This chain connects TRBV27 to TRBJ2-7; D possibly corresponds to TRBD1 (5 bases). Germline CDR1 and CDR2: MNHEY and SMNVEV (reference sequence). This CDR3 comprises 15 residues. The CDR3 is CASSLSGLRSYEQYF. For the CDR3, the DNA is TGTGCCAGCAGCTTATCAGGGTTGCGCTCCTACGAGCAGTACTTC.

This clonotype was seen at least ten times. This chain uses TRBV4-3 with TRBJ1-5; a weak D match, TRBD1 (6 bases). Deletions cut 1 base from V and 6 bases from J, with 13 bases between. This CDR3 is 15 amino acids long. Germline V CDR1 and CDR2: LGHNA, YSLEER. In nucleotides, the CDR3 is TGCGCCAGCAGCCAAGGGGTTGGGGGCGGTCAGCCCCAGCATTTT. This gives the protein CASSQGVGGGQPQHF.

CDR3 loop: CASSHRVIQETQYF. CDR3 sequence (DNA): TGCGCCAGCAGCCATCGAGTTATACAAGAGACCCAGTACTTC. The V and J genes are TRBV5-1 and TRBJ2-5; no reliable D call. Looked up from germline, CDR1 is SGHRS and CDR2 is YFSETQ. The CDR3 spans 14 residues. Between the trimmed V and J ends, which lost 4 bases and 2 bases, there was a span of 12 bases. Combining the CDR3 with reference TRBV5-1 and TRBJ2-5 gives the whole variable domain KAGVTQTPRYLIKTRGQQVTLSCSPISGHRSVSWYQQTPGQGLQFLFEYFSETQRNKGNFPGRFSGRQFSNSRSEMNVSTLELGDSALYLCASSHRVIQETQYFGPGTRLLVL.

In this sample, this clonotype turned up a few times. This chain joins TRBV5-1 and TRBJ2-5; D gene ambiguous. Deletions cut 3 bases from V and 5 bases from J, with 14 bases between. In germline, CDR1 is SGHRS, CDR2 YFSETQ. The CDR3 consists of 14 residues. The CDR3 protein is CASSYEETGETQYF. The DNA of the CDR3 is TGCGCCAGCAGCTACGAAGAGACCGGGGAGACCCAGTACTTC.

This clonotype was counted at least ten times. The chain couples TRBV9 to TRBJ2-5; 8 nucleotides match TRBD2. This CDR3 is built from 15 residues. Trimming took 7 bases from V and 2 from J; bases not matched to a gene: 10. Germline lookup yields CDR1 SGDLS and CDR2 YYNGEE. CDR3 nucleotide sequence: TGTGCCAGCTCACCAAGTAGCGGGACACAAGAGACCCAGTACTTC. Its translation: CASSPSSGTQETQYF. Together with reference TRBV9 and TRBJ2-5, the CDR3 gives the full variable domain: DSGVTQTPKHLITATGQRVTLRCSPRSGDLSVYWYQQSLDQGLQFLIQYYNGEERAKGNILERFSAQQFPDLHSELNLSSLELGDSALYFCASSPSSGTQETQYFGPGTRLLVL.

The chain couples TRBV2 to TRBJ2-7; TRBD1 aligns across 7 bases. The end of the DNA aligns better with TRBJ2-5, so the J call may be wrong. Germline assignment: CDR1 SNHLY and CDR2 FYNNEI. The CDR3 spans 14 residues. CDR3 sequence reads: CASSVGTDEETQYF. CDR3 in DNA: TGTGCCAGCAGTGTTGGGACAGACGAAGAGACCCAGTACTTC.

Ten or more counts support this clonotype. This sequence joins TRBV12-3 or TRBV12-4 and TRBJ2-2; TRBD1 is a possible D gene (6 bases). Trimming left V 6 bases short and J 4 bases short, with 12 bases between. The CDR3 spans 14 residues. DNA for the CDR3: TGTGCCAGCAGCCGTCAGGGGACCACCGGGGAGCTGTTTTTT. Translating gives CASSRQGTTGELFF.

About this clonotype itself: A read error may explain this, as a much larger clone is one base away. This chain connects TRBV6-1 to TRBJ2-7, with 11 nucleotides matching TRBD2. This CDR3 is built from 17 residues. Per germline, CDR1 MNHNS and CDR2 SASEGT. Here the CDR3 reads CTSRRQPFGTSGNEQYF. The CDR3 region has the DNA TGTACCAGCAGGCGACAGCCATTCGGGACTAGCGGTAACGAGCAGTACTTC.

This clonotype was picked up many times. The J gene is TRBJ2-4, the V gene TRBV6-1; a possible D gene is TRBD2 (6 bases). The CDR3 spans 14 residues. With 4 bases removed from V and 4 bases from J, the gap between germline ends came to 11 bases. Germline-derived CDR1 and CDR2 are MNHNS and SASEGT. The CDR3 DNA follows: TGTGCCAGCAGTGGAGGGGACTGGAAAAACATTCAGTACTTC. Amino acid sequence: CASSGGDWKNIQYF.

As regards this clonotype: The junction and the germline gene differ at one end; a read error may be behind it. This chain links TRBV7-6 with TRBJ2-7, with TRBD1 identical over 8 bases. CDR1 SGHVS and CDR2 FNYEAQ come from the germline V gene. The CDR3 totals 13 residues. The CDR3 region has the DNA TGTGCTAGCAGCTGGACGACAGGGGACGAGCAGTACTTC. This sequence encodes CASSWTTGDEQYF. Full variable domain (missing parts from reference TRBV7-6 and TRBJ2-7): GAGVSQSPRYKVTKRGQDVALRCDPISGHVSLYWYRQALGQGPEFLTYFNYEAQQDKSGLPNDRFSAERPEGSISTLTIQRTEQRDSAMYRCASSWTTGDEQYFGPGTRLTVT.

The V call is TRBV5-1, the J call TRBJ1-1; a weak D match, TRBD1 (6 bases). Germline lookup yields CDR1 SGHRS and CDR2 YFSETQ. This CDR3 is built from 14 residues. Trimming removed 0 bases from V and 4 bases from J, with 10 bases in between. CDR3 loop: CASSLEQGFTEAFF. DNA of the CDR3: TGCGCCAGCAGCTTGGAACAGGGTTTCACTGAAGCTTTCTTT.

This clonotype has only a few counts. The gene calls are TRBV30 and TRBJ2-7; 8 bases are a match to TRBD1. CDR3 length: 13 residues. V lost 3 bases and J lost 5; bases outside the gene matches: 6. Germline V CDR1 and CDR2: GTSNPN, SVGIG (reference sequence). The CDR3 loop reads CAWRLAGGNEQYF. Written as DNA, the CDR3 is TGTGCCTGGAGGCTCGCAGGGGGCAACGAGCAGTACTTC.

The rearrangement uses TRBV7-2 and TRBJ2-7; 8 positions match TRBD2. The J segment lost 3 bases and the V segment lost 3 bases, leaving 4 bases of the junction unmatched. Per the germline V gene, CDR1 is SGHTA and CDR2 is FQGNSA. The CDR3 sequence is 14 residues long. CDR3 amino acids: CASSFSSGVYEQYF. In DNA form, the CDR3 reads TGTGCCAGCAGCTTTAGTAGCGGGGTCTACGAGCAGTACTTC.

The chain combines TRBV7-9 with TRBJ1-2; D gene unclear. V was clipped by 3 bases and J by 4 bases, with 9 bases between them. This CDR3 region has 13 residues. Germline CDR1 SEHNR, CDR2 FQNEAQ (reference sequence). CDR3 coding DNA: TGTGCCAGCAGCTTTGCACCCGCCTATGGCTACACCTTC. Residues: CASSFAPAYGYTF.

This clonotype was counted at least ten times. V and J are TRBV29-1 and TRBJ2-7; D tentatively reads TRBD1 or TRBD2 (5 bases each). Deletions cut 4 bases from V and 0 bases from J, with 13 bases between. The germline CDR1 and CDR2 sequences are SQVTM and ANQGSEA. The CDR3 spans 14 residues. In nucleotides, the CDR3 is TGCAGCGTTGGCCCGGGGCCTCGCTCCTACGAGCAGTACTTC. Protein sequence: CSVGPGPRSYEQYF.

This clonotype was recorded many times. The final CDR3 position lacks the conserved phenylalanine or tryptophan, pointing to a likely read error. The chain couples TRBV6-1 to TRBJ1-5, with D unclear. There are 15 residues in the CDR3. Between the trimmed V and J ends, which lost 2 bases and 1 base, there was a span of 9 bases. The germline gives CDR1 MNHNS, CDR2 SASEGT. Here the CDR3 reads CASSEWGISNQPQHL. The CDR3 bases are TGTGCCAGCAGTGAATGGGGAATCAGCAATCAGCCCCAGCATCTT.

This clonotype was counted at least ten times. V usage is TRBV5-6 and J usage is TRBJ2-5, with 9 bases matching TRBD2. This CDR3 comprises 15 residues. Germline V gene sequence: CDR1 SGHDT, CDR2 YYEEEE. The junction had 7 bases not matched to a gene; V was cut back by 5 bases and J by 2 bases. CDR3 bases: TGTGCCAGCAGGAATCCGGGACTAGCTCAAGAGACCCAGTACTTC. This encodes CASRNPGLAQETQYF.

The J gene is TRBJ2-7, the V gene TRBV2; no clear D gene. Deletions cut 7 bases from V and 1 base from J, with 14 bases between. Germline V gene lookup returns CDR1 SNHLY and CDR2 FYNNEI. CDR3 size: 14 residues. The CDR3: CASMPSFSSYEQYF. As DNA, the CDR3 is TGTGCCAGCATGCCCAGCTTTTCGTCCTACGAGCAGTACTTC.

This clonotype has at least ten counts. The chain combines TRBV12-5 with TRBJ1-1; D might be TRBD1 (5 bases). The CDR3 runs 14 residues. The germline V gene has CDR1 LGHNT and CDR2 FRNRAP. V was trimmed by 6 bases and J by 3 bases, leaving 14 bases between them. CDR3 sequence (DNA): TGTGCTAGTGGGCCGGGGACCCAGGACACTGAAGCTTTCTTT. This translates into CASGPGTQDTEAFF.